These 23 T cell receptor beta chains were sequenced from one sample in a study of cytomegalovirus exposure and HLA in healthy donors. The PCR employed 60 Vbeta primers together with 13 Jbeta primers. TCRdb's copy holds only in-frame clones and misses some; the assay was immunoSEQ multiplex PCR. The sample has fewer than 70,000 clones, roughly 80% seen once; the top ten hold approximately 3.6%. The sequenced sample was PBMCs. These receptors originate from a middle-aged woman in good health and CMV-seronegative.

The V and J genes are TRBV4-1 and TRBJ2-7, with 9 bases that match TRBD1. The CDR3 totals 14 residues. With V trimmed by 1 base and J by 4 bases, 2 bases remained unmatched. Germline V gene data show CDR1 as MGHRA and CDR2 as YSYEKL. CDR3 coding DNA: TGCGCCAGCAGCCAAGGGGACAGGGTTTACGAGCAGTACTTC. It translates to CASSQGDRVYEQYF.

This chain joins TRBV4-2 and TRBJ1-4; possibly TRBD1 for D (5 bases). V lost 3 bases, J lost 3 bases, and 11 bases lay in between. The CDR3 runs to 15 residues. The germline V gene has CDR1 LGHNA and CDR2 YNFKEQ. CDR3 region: CASSQSRVANEKLFF. In DNA form, the CDR3 reads TGTGCCAGCAGCCAGAGCAGGGTGGCTAATGAAAAACTGTTTTTT.

The CDR3 DNA reads as TGTGCCAGCAGTTTATCGGCAGGAAGCGGGGAGCTGTTTTTT. This sequence encodes CASSLSAGSGELFF. V and J are TRBV28 and TRBJ2-2; D call uncertain. V lost 1 base and J 7 bases, leaving 10 bases between the germline ends. Per the germline V gene, CDR1 is MDHEN and CDR2 is SYDVKM. The CDR3 runs 14 residues.

The sample holds a few counts of this clone. This chain joins TRBV18 and TRBJ1-1; 7 bases match TRBD1. There are 14 residues in the CDR3. The V gene's germline CDR1 is KGHSH and CDR2 LQKENI. V dropped 3 bases and J dropped 0; count of bases not matched to a gene: 1. In nucleotides, the CDR3 is TGTGCCAGCTCACCGGGACAGATGAACACTGAAGCTTTCTTT. Its translation: CASSPGQMNTEAFF.

The chain recombines TRBV2 with TRBJ2-5; D is uncertain. CDR3 length: 13 amino acids. From germline, CDR1 is SNHLY and CDR2 FYNNEI. The V and J ends lost 7 bases and 5 bases respectively, with 14 bases between them. CDR3 region: CASTRDQMETQYF. CDR3 nucleotide sequence: TGTGCCAGCACTAGAGATCAGATGGAGACCCAGTACTTC.

The CDR3: CASSLGTGSGKLFF. In DNA form, the CDR3 reads TGTGCCAGCAGCTTAGGGACTGGATCGGGAAAACTGTTTTTT. The chain links TRBV5-6 to TRBJ1-4; a possible D gene is TRBD1 (5 bases). CDR3 size: 14 residues. Germline V lookup: CDR1 SGHDT, CDR2 YYEEEE. Trimming cost V 2 bases and J 10 bases, with 15 bases left between them.

This chain joins TRBV9 and TRBJ2-1, with D unresolved. Trimming stripped 0 bases from V and 6 bases from J, with 13 bases between. Per the germline V gene, CDR1 is SGDLS and CDR2 is YYNGEE. CDR3 length equals 15 residues. This chain's CDR3 is CASSVGVGQLNEQFF. In DNA, the CDR3 is TGTGCCAGCAGCGTAGGGGTGGGCCAACTCAATGAGCAGTTCTTC.

V gene TRBV5-8 combines with J gene TRBJ1-5, with 8 bases lining up with TRBD1. The ends lost 3 bases at V and 9 bases at J; junction bases unmatched: 8. This CDR3 is built from 14 residues. Germline V gene lookup returns CDR1 SGHTS and CDR2 YDEGEE. CDR3 bases: TGTGCCAGCAGCTCAGGACAGGGTATCATGCCCCAGCATTTT. Translated: CASSSGQGIMPQHF.

The J gene is TRBJ2-7, the V gene TRBV5-4; a possible D gene is TRBD1 (6 bases). With 4 bases removed from V and 0 bases from J, the gap between germline ends came to 23 bases. This CDR3 spans 18 amino acids. CDR1 and CDR2 from the germline V gene are SGHNT and YYREEE (reference sequence). The CDR3 nucleotides are TGTGCCAGCAGCGGTCTGCGAGACCGGGACACTTACTCCTACGAGCAGTACTTC. It codes for CASSGLRDRDTYSYEQYF.

The chain couples TRBV4-1 to TRBJ2-1; 7 bases align to TRBD1. The CDR3 totals 16 residues. The V gene's germline CDR1 is MGHRA and CDR2 YSYEKL. Trimming took 5 bases from V and 8 from J; bases not matched to a gene: 15. The CDR3 DNA reads as TGCGCCAGCAGCAAGAGCTCGGGACAGCACACCGATGAGCAGTTCTTC. Encoded protein: CASSKSSGQHTDEQFF.

V usage is TRBV5-1 and J usage is TRBJ2-2; a possible D gene is TRBD2 (5 bases). V was cut by 0 bases and J by 0 bases, with 6 bases left in between. This CDR3 contains 15 residues. Germline V gene sequence: CDR1 SGHRS, CDR2 YFSETQ. CDR3 coding DNA: TGCGCCAGCAGCTTGGCGGAGGCGAACACCGGGGAGCTGTTTTTT. This codes for CASSLAEANTGELFF.

The chain couples TRBV7-2 to TRBJ2-6; unclear D gene. The CDR3 is 16 amino acids. The ends were cut back, 2 bases at V and 1 base at J, with 9 bases in the middle. The germline V gene has CDR1 SGHTA and CDR2 FQGNSA. CDR3 in amino acids: CASSLRLGSGANVLTF. The CDR3, as DNA: TGTGCCAGCAGCTTACGACTGGGTTCTGGGGCCAACGTCCTGACTTTC.

The V call is TRBV30, the J call TRBJ1-1; D is perhaps TRBD1 (5 bases). The CDR3 length is 13 residues. The V and J ends lost 1 base and 10 bases respectively, with 16 bases between them. Germline lookup yields CDR1 GTSNPN and CDR2 SVGIG (reference sequence). The DNA for the CDR3 is TGTGCCTGGAGTGGGGCAGGGTCTAGGGGAGCTTTCTTT. Protein sequence: CAWSGAGSRGAFF. Complete variable domain (other parts from reference TRBV30 and TRBJ1-1): SQTIHQWPATLVQPVGSPLSLECTVEGTSNPNLYWYRQAAGRGLQLLFYSVGIGQISSEVPQNLSASRPQDRQFILSSKKLLLSDSGFYLCAWSGAGSRGAFFGQGTRLTVV.

This sequence joins TRBV5-6 and TRBJ1-4; 7 nucleotides agree with TRBD1. J gave up 7 bases and V 0 bases, and 6 bases lay outside the gene matches. Germline CDR1 and CDR2: SGHDT and YYEEEE. The CDR3 length is 15 residues. DNA for the CDR3: TGTGCCAGCAGCTTGGCCCGGCAGGGGGGTGAAAAACTGTTTTTT. Translation gives CASSLARQGGEKLFF.

The chain uses TRBV27 and TRBJ2-3, with no clear D. The germline CDR1 and CDR2 sequences are MNHEY and SMNVEV (reference sequence). The CDR3 is 12 residues long. The V end lost 3 bases, the J end lost 5 bases, and 6 bases lay between the germline ends. CDR3 in amino acids: CASSFGRDTQYF. The DNA of the CDR3 is TGTGCCAGCAGTTTCGGTAGAGATACGCAGTATTTT.

V is TRBV6-1 and J is TRBJ1-1; TRBD1 matches at 8 bases. J was trimmed by 3 bases and V by 3 bases; bases with no gene match: 9. Germline V CDR1 and CDR2: MNHNS, SASEGT. The CDR3 loop spans 16 amino acids. CDR3: CASSEQVDRDDTEAFF. CDR3 sequence (DNA): TGTGCCAGCAGTGAGCAGGTGGACAGGGATGACACTGAAGCTTTCTTT.

The V and J genes are TRBV7-6 and TRBJ2-3, with 9 bases identical to TRBD2. Germline CDR1 SGHVS, CDR2 FNYEAQ. The junction had 14 bases not matched to a gene; V was cut back by 11 bases and J by 2 bases. This CDR3 has 16 amino acids. The CDR3, as DNA: TGTGCCTCCGGGGGGCGGGAGGGACCCAACACAGATACGCAGTATTTT. Amino acids: CASGGREGPNTDTQYF.

V gene TRBV5-1 combines with J gene TRBJ1-4; D is perhaps TRBD1 (6 bases). Trimming took off 4 bases at V and 0 bases at J, with 10 bases between the two ends. The CDR3 totals 15 residues. The germline V gene has CDR1 SGHRS and CDR2 YFSETQ. CDR3 DNA sequence: TGCGCCAGCAGCAGGACAGATGCAACTAATGAAAAACTGTTTTTT. It is translated as CASSRTDATNEKLFF. The full variable domain, in which reference TRBV5-1 and TRBJ1-4 provide the parts outside the CDR3, is KAGVTQTPRYLIKTRGQQVTLSCSPISGHRSVSWYQQTPGQGLQFLFEYFSETQRNKGNFPGRFSGRQFSNSRSEMNVSTLELGDSALYLCASSRTDATNEKLFFGSGTQLSVL.

The gene calls are TRBV4-3 and TRBJ1-2; 8 bases align to TRBD1. Germline V gene data show CDR1 as LGHNA and CDR2 as YSLEER. CDR3 length equals 18 residues. V lost 0 bases to trimming and J lost 0 bases; unmatched junction nucleotides: 9. CDR3 protein: CASSQETGTGDTNYGYTF. The CDR3 bases are TGCGCCAGCAGCCAAGAGACCGGGACAGGAGATACTAACTATGGCTACACCTTC.

The chain joins TRBV5-8 to TRBJ2-1; TRBD2 matches at 8 bases. This CDR3 region has 17 residues. The germline CDR1 and CDR2 sequences are SGHTS and YDEGEE. The junction had 9 bases not matched to a gene; V was cut back by 4 bases and J by 0 bases. CDR3 in DNA: TGTGCCAGCAGCACCGGCGGAGCGGGAGTCTCCTACAATGAGCAGTTCTTC. Translated, it gives CASSTGGAGVSYNEQFF. The full variable domain, rest sourced from reference TRBV5-8 and TRBJ2-1, is EAGVTQSPTHLIKTRGQQATLRCSPISGHTSVYWYQQALGLGLQFLLWYDEGEERNRGNFPPRFSGRQFPNYSSELNVNALELEDSALYLCASSTGGAGVSYNEQFFGPGTRLTVL.

The sample holds one count of this clone. J is TRBJ1-1 and V is TRBV7-3; 8 positions match TRBD1. V was pared by 5 bases and J by 3 bases, with 11 bases of the junction left unmatched. The CDR3 contains 16 residues. CDR1 SGHTA and CDR2 FQGTGA come from the germline V gene. CDR3 nucleotide sequence: TGTGCCAGCAGCGCGGACAGGGATGATCTTGACACTGAAGCTTTCTTT. Its translation is CASSADRDDLDTEAFF.

This clone turned up a few times. This sequence joins TRBV6-1 and TRBJ1-1; 7 bases are shared with TRBD1. This CDR3 is 13 amino acids long. V was clipped by 7 bases and J by 6 bases; unmatched bases: 8. The germline gives CDR1 MNHNS, CDR2 SASEGT. The CDR3 DNA reads as TGTGCCAGCATCTACCCAGGGGGGTCTGAAGCTTTCTTT. As protein: CASIYPGGSEAFF.

The chain links TRBV7-3 to TRBJ2-3, with TRBD2 matching over 7 bases. The CDR3 loop spans 15 amino acids. The V segment lost 3 bases and the J segment 5 bases; nucleotides outside the gene matches: 8. Germline assignment: CDR1 SGHTA and CDR2 FQGTGA. As DNA, the CDR3 is TGTGCCAGCAGCTTCCTCGGCGGGAGTGGAGATACGCAGTATTTT. Translating gives CASSFLGGSGDTQYF.